These 9 T cell receptor beta chains were all obtained from the same sample, sequenced in a study of OX40 agonist ivuxolimab in advanced cancers. Measured with immunoSEQ multiplex PCR; TCRdb has only the in-frame clones, and not every one. Found here are around 66,000 clones, 85% of them singletons; the top ten hold about 4.1%. Sample: CD4+ or CD8+ T cells sorted from blood, taken in a trial of the OX40 agonist ivuxolimab. The receptors come from an adult with an advanced solid tumor such as melanoma, head and neck, liver or kidney cancer.

The chain joins TRBV5-1 to TRBJ2-3, with 7 bases matching TRBD2. There are 15 residues in the CDR3. Germline loops: CDR1 SGHRS, CDR2 YFSETQ. V gave up 0 bases and J gave up 5 bases; unmatched junction bases: 6. The CDR3 nucleotides are TGCGCCAGCAGCTTGGAGTTGCGGGGGTTAGATACGCAGTATTTT. Amino acid sequence: CASSLELRGLDTQYF. Together with reference TRBV5-1 and TRBJ2-3, the CDR3 gives the full variable domain: KAGVTQTPRYLIKTRGQQVTLSCSPISGHRSVSWYQQTPGQGLQFLFEYFSETQRNKGNFPGRFSGRQFSNSRSEMNVSTLELGDSALYLCASSLELRGLDTQYFGPGTRLTVL.

The J gene is TRBJ2-3, the V gene TRBV6-6; 9 bases line up with TRBD1. CDR3 length equals 14 residues. Germline CDR1 reads MNHNY; CDR2 reads SVGAGI (reference sequence). With 7 bases clipped from V and 1 base from J, the junction kept 3 bases outside the gene matches. Here the CDR3 reads CASIRDRGTDTQYF. The CDR3 coding sequence is TGTGCCAGCATCCGGGACAGGGGCACAGATACGCAGTATTTT.

The CDR3 is CASSLSGNTIYF. The CDR3 nucleotides read TGTGCCAGCAGCCTTTCTGGAAACACCATATATTTT. J is TRBJ1-3 and V is TRBV9, with D unresolved. CDR1 SGDLS and CDR2 YYNGEE come from the germline V gene. V was shortened by 4 bases and J by 1 base, with 3 bases between the two germline ends. The CDR3 runs 12 residues.

This rearrangement joins TRBV6-1 to TRBJ2-2; D is undetermined. The germline V gene has CDR1 MNHNS and CDR2 SASEGT. The CDR3 contains 12 residues. Trimming shortened V by 5 bases and J by 4 bases, and 5 bases separated the two germline ends. In DNA form, the CDR3 reads TGTGCCAGCAGTAAAGGCACCGGGGAGCTGTTTTTT. Translation: CASSKGTGELFF.

The chain combines TRBV7-3 with TRBJ2-1, with 15 nucleotides matching TRBD2. V shed 5 bases and J 6 bases; nucleotides not matched to a gene: 2. Germline V gene lookup returns CDR1 SGHTA and CDR2 FQGTGA. The CDR3 contains 15 residues. DNA for the CDR3: TGTGCCAGCAGCCGGGGACTAGCGGGGGGCAATGAGCAGTTCTTC. Its protein product is CASSRGLAGGNEQFF.

This clone was found a few times. The chain uses TRBV7-8 and TRBJ2-4, with 10 bases that match TRBD2. The germline CDR1 and CDR2 sequences are SGHVS and FQNEAQ. J lost 9 bases, V lost 5 bases, and 7 bases had no gene match. The CDR3 runs 14 residues. The DNA for the CDR3 is TGTGCCAGCAGCAGAAGCGGGGGGGCGACCATTCAGTACTTC. It specifies CASSRSGGATIQYF. The full variable domain, in which reference TRBV7-8 and TRBJ2-4 provide the parts outside the CDR3, is GAGVSQSPRYKVAKRGQDVALRCDPISGHVSLFWYQQALGQGPEFLTYFQNEAQLDKSGLPSDRFFAERPEGSVSTLKIQRTQQEDSAVYLCASSRSGGATIQYFGAGTRLSVL.

The chain joins TRBV5-1 to TRBJ2-7, with D perhaps TRBD1 or TRBD2 (5 bases each). The ends were cut back, 0 bases at V and 5 bases at J, with 15 bases in the middle. Germline CDR1 is SGHRS and CDR2 is YFSETQ. CDR3 length: 15 amino acids. CDR3 residues: CASSLALGTGDEQYF. The CDR3 region has the DNA TGCGCCAGCAGCTTGGCCCTGGGGACGGGCGACGAGCAGTACTTC.

Only one count was recorded for this clone. The chain has TRBV5-1 and TRBJ2-7; 9 bases line up with TRBD2. The CDR3 spans 15 residues. The junction had 5 bases not matched to a gene; V was cut back by 2 bases and J by 2 bases. The germline gives CDR1 SGHRS, CDR2 YFSETQ. For the CDR3, the DNA is TGCGCCAGCAGCTTTACTAGCGGGCTTGCCTACGAGCAGTACTTC. It translates to CASSFTSGLAYEQYF.

The rearrangement joins TRBV28 to TRBJ2-1; D is uncertain. This CDR3 spans 11 amino acids. The V gene's germline CDR1 is MDHEN and CDR2 SYDVKM. V was shortened by 8 bases and J by 10 bases, with 12 bases between the two germline ends. DNA for the CDR3: TGTGCCAGCGGTCGGCAGGACGAGCAGTTCTTC. Protein sequence: CASGRQDEQFF.